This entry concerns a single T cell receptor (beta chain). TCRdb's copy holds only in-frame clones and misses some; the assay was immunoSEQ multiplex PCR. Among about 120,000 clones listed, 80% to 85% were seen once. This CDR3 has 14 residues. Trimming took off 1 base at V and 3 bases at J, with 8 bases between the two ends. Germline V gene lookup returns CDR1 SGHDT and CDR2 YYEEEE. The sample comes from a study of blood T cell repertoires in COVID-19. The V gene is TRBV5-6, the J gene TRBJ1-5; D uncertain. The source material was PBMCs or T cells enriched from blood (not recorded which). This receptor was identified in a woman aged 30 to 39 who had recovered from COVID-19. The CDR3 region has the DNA TGTGCCAGCAGCTTGCAGCAGGTCAATCAGCCCCAGCATTTT. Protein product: CASSLQQVNQPQHF.